This entry is about one T cell receptor beta chain. Its antigen is currently not known. Base qualities are missing; no much larger clone stands one base away. TCRdb lists the instrument as Illumina HiSeq 1500. TCRdb reprocessed the public reads (quality trimming at Q25 with fastp, clone calling with MiXCR) and kept in-frame beta chains. Entries that share a CDR3 protein sequence are merged under the most common genes and DNA. This sample is represented by 250,000 or so distinct CDR3 sequences; less than 9.5% of them were singletons. Roughly 15% of the sample comes from the top ten. The data were obtained in a study of T cell repertoires in cytomegalovirus infection (dated 2019 in TCRdb). Background for the entire study: Donor HLA type was relevant to the analysis, because carriage of CMV infection together with the matching HLA type was indicated by public TCR beta signatures.

Overall study outcomes, separate from this receptor: Carriers of CMV infection plus the relevant HLA type were discriminated by the cumulative frequency of public TCR beta family members in the study cohort and in an independent roughly 370-donor cohort. The ex vivo response was dominated by HLA-C-restricted CMV-specific TCR beta clonotypes, and the single most frequent clonotype in two of eight donors was supplied by these HLA-C-restricted clonotypes.

V drops 4 bases and J drops 3 bases, leaving 8 bases in between. Based on the germline V gene, the CDR1 and CDR2 sequences are MNHEY and SVGAGI. The CDR3, from cysteine to phenylalanine, totals 13 residues. Only the CDR3 part of the read is kept: 39 bases, read in frame from the first base. The sample consisted of PBMCs. This sequence originates from a human donor in good health (CMV status not recorded). Some clones in this sample may be carry-over from other donors' samples. The chain joins TRBV6-5 to TRBJ2-3; the D gene cannot be resolved reliably. The CDR3 corresponds to CASSSWATDTQYF. The sequence in DNA is TGTGCCAGCAGTTCATGGGCGACAGATACGCAGTATTTT.